This T cell receptor beta chain was sequenced during a study of OX40 agonist ivuxolimab in advanced cancers. Study-wide context: Ivuxolimab was administered intravenously to patients at 0.01 to 10 mg/kg every 2 weeks.

Sequenced by immunoSEQ multiplex PCR; TCRdb stores in-frame clones only, minus some. The table records 50,000 to 60,000 clones, approximately 86% of them present only once. The CDR3 has 14 residues. The germline V gene has CDR1 SNHLY and CDR2 FYNNEI. V was clipped by 4 bases and J by 4 bases, with 11 bases between them. This clone showed up just a few times. The receptor was isolated from an adult with an advanced solid tumor such as melanoma, head and neck, liver or kidney cancer. The sample was CD4+ or CD8+ T cells sorted from blood, taken in a trial of the OX40 agonist ivuxolimab. The rearrangement links TRBV2 to TRBJ2-1; no definite D call. The CDR3 region is CASSGSSPYNEQFF. The CDR3, as DNA: TGTGCCAGCAGTGGCTCCAGCCCGTACAATGAGCAGTTCTTC.